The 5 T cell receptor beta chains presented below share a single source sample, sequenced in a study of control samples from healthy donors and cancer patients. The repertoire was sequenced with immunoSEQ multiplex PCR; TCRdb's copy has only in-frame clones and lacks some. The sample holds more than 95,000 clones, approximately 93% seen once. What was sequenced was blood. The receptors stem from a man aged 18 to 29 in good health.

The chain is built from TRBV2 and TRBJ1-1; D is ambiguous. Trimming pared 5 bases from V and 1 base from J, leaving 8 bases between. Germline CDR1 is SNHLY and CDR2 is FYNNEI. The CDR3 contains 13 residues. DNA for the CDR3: TGTGCCAGCAGTAGCGACTGGAACACTGAAGCTTTCTTT. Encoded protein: CASSSDWNTEAFF.

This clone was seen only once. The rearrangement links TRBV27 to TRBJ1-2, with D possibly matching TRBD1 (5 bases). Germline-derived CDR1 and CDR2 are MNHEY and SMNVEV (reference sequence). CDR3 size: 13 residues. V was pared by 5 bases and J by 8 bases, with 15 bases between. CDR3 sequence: CASSLGGTGGYTF. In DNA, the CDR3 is TGTGCCAGCAGTCTCGGGGGGACGGGGGGCTACACCTTC.

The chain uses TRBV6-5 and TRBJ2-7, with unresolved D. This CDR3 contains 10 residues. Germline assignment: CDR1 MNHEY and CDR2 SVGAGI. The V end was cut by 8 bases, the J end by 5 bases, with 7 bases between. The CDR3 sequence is CASGFNEQYF. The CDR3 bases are TGTGCCAGCGGGTTCAACGAGCAGTACTTC.

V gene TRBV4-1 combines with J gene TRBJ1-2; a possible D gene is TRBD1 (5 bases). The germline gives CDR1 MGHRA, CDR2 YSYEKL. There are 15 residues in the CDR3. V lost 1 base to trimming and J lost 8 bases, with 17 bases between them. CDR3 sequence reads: CASSQGLRGRGGYTF. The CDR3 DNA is TGCGCCAGCAGCCAAGGTCTGAGGGGCCGGGGCGGCTACACCTTC.

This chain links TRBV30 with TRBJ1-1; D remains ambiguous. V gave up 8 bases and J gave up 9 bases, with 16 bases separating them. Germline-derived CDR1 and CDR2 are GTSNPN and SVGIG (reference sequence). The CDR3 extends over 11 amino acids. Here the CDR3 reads CALEKGSKAFF. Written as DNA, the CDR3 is TGTGCCCTCGAGAAGGGATCGAAAGCTTTCTTT.